This TCR beta chain derives from a study of Tregs in tolerant kidney transplant recipients. Findings and limits, study-wide: This study did not directly address biological reproducibility.

As concerns this clone: Its antigen remains unknown.

Produced via immunoSEQ multiplex PCR; TCRdb's table is partial and in-frame only. Of tens of thousands of clones listed, roughly 91% are singletons. Looked up from germline, CDR1 is SGHRS and CDR2 is YFSETQ. The CDR3 is 13 residues long. V was clipped by 1 base and J by 3 bases, with 7 bases between them. Sequenced material: CD4+ T cells from blood, taken before the transplant. V gene TRBV5-1 combines with J gene TRBJ2-5, with D maybe TRBD2 (5 bases). The receptor comes from a human donor who received a combined kidney and bone marrow transplant. The CDR3 nucleotides read TGCGCCAGCAGCTTGTACGGGGAAGAGACCCAGTACTTC. It codes for CASSLYGEETQYF.